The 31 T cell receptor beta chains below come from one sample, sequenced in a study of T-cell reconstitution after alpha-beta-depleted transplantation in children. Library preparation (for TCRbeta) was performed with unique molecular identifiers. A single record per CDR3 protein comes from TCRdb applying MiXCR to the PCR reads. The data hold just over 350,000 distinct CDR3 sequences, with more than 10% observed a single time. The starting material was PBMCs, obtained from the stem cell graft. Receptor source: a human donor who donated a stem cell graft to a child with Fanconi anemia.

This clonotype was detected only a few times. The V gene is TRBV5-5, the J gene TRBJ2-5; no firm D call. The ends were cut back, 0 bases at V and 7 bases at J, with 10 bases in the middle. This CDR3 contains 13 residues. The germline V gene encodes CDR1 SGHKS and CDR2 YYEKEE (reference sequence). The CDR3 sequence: CASSLVDGGTQYF. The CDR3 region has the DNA TGTGCCAGCAGCTTGGTAGACGGTGGGACCCAGTACTTC.

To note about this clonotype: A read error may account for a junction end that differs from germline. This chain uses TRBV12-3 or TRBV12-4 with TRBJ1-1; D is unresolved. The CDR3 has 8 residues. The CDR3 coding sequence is TGTGCCAGCAGTGAAACTTTCTTT. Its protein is CASSETFF.

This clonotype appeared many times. CDR3 loop: CASVSDGEQFF. DNA of the CDR3: TGTGCCAGCGTTTCGGACGGCGAGCAGTTCTTC. V and J are TRBV28 and TRBJ2-1; D is undetermined. Per germline, CDR1 MDHEN and CDR2 SYDVKM. V lost 8 bases and J lost 10, with 12 bases in between. The CDR3 totals 11 residues.

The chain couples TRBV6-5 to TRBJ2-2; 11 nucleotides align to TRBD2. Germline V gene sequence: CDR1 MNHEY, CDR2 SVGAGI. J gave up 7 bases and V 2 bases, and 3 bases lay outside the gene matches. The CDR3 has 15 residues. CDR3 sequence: CASSYIAGGNGELFF. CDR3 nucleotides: TGTGCCAGCAGTTACATAGCGGGGGGGAACGGGGAGCTGTTTTTT.

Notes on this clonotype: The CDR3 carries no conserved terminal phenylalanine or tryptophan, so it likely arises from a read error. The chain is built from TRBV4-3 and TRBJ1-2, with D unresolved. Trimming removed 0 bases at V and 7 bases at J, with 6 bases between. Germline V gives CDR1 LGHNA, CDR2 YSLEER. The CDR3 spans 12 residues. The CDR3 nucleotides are TGCGCCAGCAGCCAAGATTATAGTGGCTACACCTGC. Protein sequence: CASSQDYSGYTC.

The CDR3 nucleotides read TGTGCCAGCAGCTTTGGGCCCCGGGAGACCCAGTACTTC. Its protein is CASSFGPRETQYF. The V call is TRBV7-9, the J call TRBJ2-5; unclear D gene. V was clipped by 3 bases and J by 5 bases, with 10 bases between them. Germline CDR1 and CDR2: SEHNR and FQNEAQ (reference sequence). There are 13 residues in the CDR3.

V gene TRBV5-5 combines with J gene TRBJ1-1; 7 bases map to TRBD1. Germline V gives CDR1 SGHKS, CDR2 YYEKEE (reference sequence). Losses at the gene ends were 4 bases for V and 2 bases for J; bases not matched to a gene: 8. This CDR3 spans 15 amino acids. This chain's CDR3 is CASSPVTGINTEAFF. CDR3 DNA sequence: TGTGCCAGCAGCCCAGTGACAGGGATCAACACTGAAGCTTTCTTT.

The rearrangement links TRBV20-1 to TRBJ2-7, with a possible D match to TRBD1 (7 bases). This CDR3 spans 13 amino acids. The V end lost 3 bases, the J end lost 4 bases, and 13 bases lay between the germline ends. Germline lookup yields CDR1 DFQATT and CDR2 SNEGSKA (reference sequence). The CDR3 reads CSASPTGRYEQYV. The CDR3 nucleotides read TGCAGTGCTAGTCCGACAGGGAGGTACGAGCAGTACGTC.

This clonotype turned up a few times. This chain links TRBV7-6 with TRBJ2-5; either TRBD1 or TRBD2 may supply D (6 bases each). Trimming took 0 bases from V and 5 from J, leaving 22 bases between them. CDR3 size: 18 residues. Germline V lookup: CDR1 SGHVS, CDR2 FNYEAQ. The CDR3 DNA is TGTGCCAGCAGCTTAGCGAGGATCCGGGGGCTTCGGATGGAGACCCAGTACTTC. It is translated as CASSLARIRGLRMETQYF.

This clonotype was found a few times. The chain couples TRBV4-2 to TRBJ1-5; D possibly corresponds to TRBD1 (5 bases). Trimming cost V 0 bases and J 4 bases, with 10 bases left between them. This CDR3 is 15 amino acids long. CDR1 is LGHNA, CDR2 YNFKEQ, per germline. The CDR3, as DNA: TGTGCCAGCAGCCAAGATATGGGACGAAATCAGCCCCAGCATTTT. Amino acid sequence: CASSQDMGRNQPQHF.

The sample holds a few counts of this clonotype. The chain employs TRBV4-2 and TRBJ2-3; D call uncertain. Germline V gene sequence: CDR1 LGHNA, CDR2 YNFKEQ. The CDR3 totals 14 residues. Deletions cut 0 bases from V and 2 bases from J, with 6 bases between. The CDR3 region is CASSQDLYTDTQYF. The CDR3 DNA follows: TGTGCCAGCAGCCAAGATCTTTACACAGATACGCAGTATTTT.

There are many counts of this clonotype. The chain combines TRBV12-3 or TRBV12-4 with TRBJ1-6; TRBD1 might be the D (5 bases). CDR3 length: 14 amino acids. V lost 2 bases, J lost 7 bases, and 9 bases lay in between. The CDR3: CASSLSGGNSPLHF. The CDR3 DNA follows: TGTGCCAGCAGTTTAAGTGGGGGGAATTCACCCCTCCACTTT.

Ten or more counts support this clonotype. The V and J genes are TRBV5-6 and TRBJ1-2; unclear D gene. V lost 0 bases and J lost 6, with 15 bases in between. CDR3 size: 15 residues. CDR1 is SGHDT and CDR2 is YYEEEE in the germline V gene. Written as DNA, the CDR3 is TGTGCCAGCAGCTTGGCCATAGGGCAGCAAGATGGCTACACCTTC. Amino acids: CASSLAIGQQDGYTF.

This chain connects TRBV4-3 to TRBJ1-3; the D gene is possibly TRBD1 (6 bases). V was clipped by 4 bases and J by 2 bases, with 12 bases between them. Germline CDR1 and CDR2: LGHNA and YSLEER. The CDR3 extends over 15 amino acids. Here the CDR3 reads CASSPRGAAGNTIYF. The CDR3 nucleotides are TGCGCCAGCAGCCCTAGGGGGGCGGCTGGAAACACCATATATTTT.

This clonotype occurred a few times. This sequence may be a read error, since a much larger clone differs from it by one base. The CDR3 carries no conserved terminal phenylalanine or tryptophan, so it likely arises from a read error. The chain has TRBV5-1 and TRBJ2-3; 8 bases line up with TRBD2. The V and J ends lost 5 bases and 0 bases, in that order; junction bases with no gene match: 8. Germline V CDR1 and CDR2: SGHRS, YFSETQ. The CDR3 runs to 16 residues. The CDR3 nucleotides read TGCGCCAGCAGTACTCGGCCGGGGGGGAGCACAGATACGCAGTATTAT. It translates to CASSTRPGGSTDTQYY.

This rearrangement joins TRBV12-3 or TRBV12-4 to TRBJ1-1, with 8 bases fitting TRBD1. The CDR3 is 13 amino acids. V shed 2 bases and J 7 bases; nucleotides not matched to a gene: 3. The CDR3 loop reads CASSLQGALEAFF. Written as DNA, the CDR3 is TGTGCCAGCAGTTTACAGGGGGCGCTTGAAGCTTTCTTT.

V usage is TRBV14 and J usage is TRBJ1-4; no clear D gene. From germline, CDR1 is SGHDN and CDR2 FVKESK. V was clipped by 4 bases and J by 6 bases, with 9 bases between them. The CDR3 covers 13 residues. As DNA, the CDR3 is TGTGCCAGCAGCCCCAGGCTTCATGAAAAACTGTTTTTT. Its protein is CASSPRLHEKLFF.

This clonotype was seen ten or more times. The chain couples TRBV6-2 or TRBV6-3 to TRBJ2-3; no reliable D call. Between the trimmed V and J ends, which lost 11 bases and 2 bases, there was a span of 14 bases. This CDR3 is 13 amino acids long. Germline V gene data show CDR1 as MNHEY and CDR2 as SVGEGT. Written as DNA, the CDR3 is TGTGCCGCCCGTGACACCGACACAGATACGCAGTATTTT. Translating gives CAARDTDTDTQYF.

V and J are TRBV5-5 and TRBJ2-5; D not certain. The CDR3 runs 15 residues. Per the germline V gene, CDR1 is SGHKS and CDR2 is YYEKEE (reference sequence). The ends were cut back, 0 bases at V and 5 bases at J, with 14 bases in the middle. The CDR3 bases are TGTGCCAGCAGCTTGGTGGCATCCCCGACGGAGACCCAGTACTTC. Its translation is CASSLVASPTETQYF.

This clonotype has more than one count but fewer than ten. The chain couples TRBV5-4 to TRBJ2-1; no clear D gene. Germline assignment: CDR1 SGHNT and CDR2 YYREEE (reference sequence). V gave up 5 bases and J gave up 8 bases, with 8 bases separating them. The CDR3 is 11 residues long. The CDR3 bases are TGTGCCAGCAGAGGTGGGGATGAGCAGTTCTTC. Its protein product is CASRGGDEQFF.

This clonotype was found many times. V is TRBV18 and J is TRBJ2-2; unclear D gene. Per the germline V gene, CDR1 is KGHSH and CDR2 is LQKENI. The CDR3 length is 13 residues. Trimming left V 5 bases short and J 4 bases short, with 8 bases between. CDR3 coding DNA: TGTGCCAGCTCATCAGTGGGCACCGGGGAGCTGTTTTTT. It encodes CASSSVGTGELFF.

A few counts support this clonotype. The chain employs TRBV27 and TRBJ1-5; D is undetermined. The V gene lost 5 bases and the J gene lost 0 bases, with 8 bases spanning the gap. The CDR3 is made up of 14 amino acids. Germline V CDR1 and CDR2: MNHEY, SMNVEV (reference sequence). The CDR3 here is CASSPYSSNQPQHF. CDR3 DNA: TGTGCCAGCAGTCCGTACAGTAGCAATCAGCCCCAGCATTTT.

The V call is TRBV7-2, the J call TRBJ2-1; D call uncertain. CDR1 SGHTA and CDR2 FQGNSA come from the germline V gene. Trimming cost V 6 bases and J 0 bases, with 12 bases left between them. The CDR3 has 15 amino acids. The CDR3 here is CASRSGVSSYNEQFF. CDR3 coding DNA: TGTGCCAGCAGGTCTGGCGTAAGCTCCTACAATGAGCAGTTCTTC.

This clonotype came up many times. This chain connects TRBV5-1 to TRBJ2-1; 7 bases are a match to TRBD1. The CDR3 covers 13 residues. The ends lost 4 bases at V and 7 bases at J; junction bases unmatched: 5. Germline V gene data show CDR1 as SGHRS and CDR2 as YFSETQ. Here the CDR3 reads CASSLPQGNEQFF. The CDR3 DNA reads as TGCGCCAGCAGCCTCCCACAGGGGAATGAGCAGTTCTTC.

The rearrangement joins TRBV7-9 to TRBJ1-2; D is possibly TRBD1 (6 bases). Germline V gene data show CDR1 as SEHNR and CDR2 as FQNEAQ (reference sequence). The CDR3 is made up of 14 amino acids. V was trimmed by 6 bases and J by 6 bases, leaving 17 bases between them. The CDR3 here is CASSRQEPFHGYTF. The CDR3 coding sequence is TGTGCCAGCAGTCGACAGGAGCCTTTCCATGGCTACACCTTC.

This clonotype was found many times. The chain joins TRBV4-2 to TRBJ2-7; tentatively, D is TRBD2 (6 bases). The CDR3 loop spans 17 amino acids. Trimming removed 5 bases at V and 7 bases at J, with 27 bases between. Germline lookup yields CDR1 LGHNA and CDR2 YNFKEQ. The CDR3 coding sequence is TGTGCCAGCAGCAAGCCCGGGGGTAGCGGTTCCTTTTGGGAGCAGTACGTC. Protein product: CASSKPGGSGSFWEQYV.

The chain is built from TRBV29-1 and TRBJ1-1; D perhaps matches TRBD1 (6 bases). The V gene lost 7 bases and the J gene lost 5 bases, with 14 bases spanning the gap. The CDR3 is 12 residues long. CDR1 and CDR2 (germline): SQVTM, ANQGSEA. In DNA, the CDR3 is TGCAGCGACCTCGAGGGGGGGACTGAAGCTTTCTTT. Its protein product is CSDLEGGTEAFF.

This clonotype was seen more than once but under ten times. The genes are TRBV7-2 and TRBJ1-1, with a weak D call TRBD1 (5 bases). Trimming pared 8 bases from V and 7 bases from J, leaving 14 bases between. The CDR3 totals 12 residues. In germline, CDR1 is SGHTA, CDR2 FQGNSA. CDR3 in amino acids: CASGVRDGEAFF. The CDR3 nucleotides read TGTGCCAGCGGTGTAAGGGACGGTGAAGCTTTCTTT. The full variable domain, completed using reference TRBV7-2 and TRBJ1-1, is GAGVSQSPSNKVTEKGKDVELRCDPISGHTALYWYRQSLGQGLEFLIYFQGNSAPDKSGLPSDRFSAERTGGSVSTLTIQRTQQEDSAVYLCASGVRDGEAFFGQGTRLTVV.

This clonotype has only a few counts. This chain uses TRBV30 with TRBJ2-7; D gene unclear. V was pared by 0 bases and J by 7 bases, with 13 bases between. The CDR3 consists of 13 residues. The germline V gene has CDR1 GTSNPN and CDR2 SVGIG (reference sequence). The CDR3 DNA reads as TGTGCCTGGAGTGTCGGGCTAGATTTTGAGCAGTACTTC. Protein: CAWSVGLDFEQYF.

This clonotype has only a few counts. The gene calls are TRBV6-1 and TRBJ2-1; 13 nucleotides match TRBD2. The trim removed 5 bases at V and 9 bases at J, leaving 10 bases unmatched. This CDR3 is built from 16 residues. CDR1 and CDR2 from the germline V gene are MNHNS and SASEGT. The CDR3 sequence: CASSIRTSGGRSEQFF. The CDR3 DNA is TGTGCCAGCAGTATCCGGACTAGCGGGGGCCGGAGTGAGCAGTTCTTC.

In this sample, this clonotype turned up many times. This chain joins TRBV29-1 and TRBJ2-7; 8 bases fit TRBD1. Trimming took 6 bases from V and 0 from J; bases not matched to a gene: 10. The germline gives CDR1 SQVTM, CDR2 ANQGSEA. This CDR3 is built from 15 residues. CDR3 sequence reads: CSVRKTGQGSYEQYF. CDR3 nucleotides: TGCAGCGTCCGCAAAACCGGACAGGGCTCCTACGAGCAGTACTTC.